This is a list of T cell receptor beta chains from one sample in a study of control samples from healthy donors and cancer patients. Assay used: immunoSEQ multiplex PCR; TCRdb lists only in-frame clones, some missing. Among about 160,000 clones, around 96% were seen once, and the ten largest hold roughly 8.4%. Sequencing was carried out using blood. These receptors originate from a woman aged 40 to 50 in good health. The CDR3 runs from the conserved cysteine through the conserved F or W. The D gene is left open where the match is weak. Where a row states a size, it is once, few, many or the class of an expanded clone; other rows omit it.

v_call	clone_size	j_call	cdr3_length	d_call	cdr3_aa	cdr3_nt
TRBV4-1	NA	TRBJ1-1	13	NA	CASSQRVSFEAFF	TGCGCCAGCAGCCAGCGAGTTAGTTTTGAAGCTTTCTTT
TRBV30	NA	TRBJ2-2	16	TRBD2	CAWRDGGTRFTGELFF	TGTGCCTGGAGGGATGGAGGGACTAGGTTCACCGGGGAGCTGTTTTTT
TRBV30	NA	TRBJ2-1	14	NA	CAWSAGSSYNEQFF	TGTGCCTGGAGTGCTGGGAGCTCCTACAATGAGCAGTTCTTC
TRBV19	NA	TRBJ1-2	13	NA	CASSSSPVLHKTF	TGTGCCAGTAGTTCCTCACCGGTGCTACATAAGACCTTC
TRBV14	NA	TRBJ1-6	18	NA	CASSPYYRGFAYNSPLHF	TGTGCCAGCAGCCCATACTACCGGGGGTTTGCCTATAATTCACCCCTCCACTTT
TRBV4-1	few	TRBJ1-5	16	NA	CASSQDPGASFQPQHF	TGCGCCAGCAGCCAAGACCCGGGGGCGTCGTTTCAGCCCCAGCATTTT
TRBV25-1	NA	TRBJ1-1	13	NA	CASSEYVGETAFF	TGTGCCAGCAGTGAATATGTGGGGGAGACGGCTTTCTTT
TRBV5-6	NA	TRBJ1-6	15	NA	CASSSRGPPFSPLHF	TGTGCCAGCAGCTCCAGGGGTCCACCGTTTTCACCCCTCCACTTT
TRBV18	once	TRBJ1-2	14	NA	CASSPGGTNYGYTF	TGTGCCAGCTCACCAGGGGGGACTAACTATGGCTACACCTTC
TRBV5-4	once	TRBJ2-7	16	NA	CASSLGEVPRSYEQYF	TGTGCCAGCAGCTTAGGCGAAGTCCCGCGCTCCTACGAGCAGTACTTC
TRBV3-1/TRBV3-2	NA	TRBJ1-2	15	TRBD1	CASSQGGQGGYGYTF	TGTGCCAGCAGCCAAGGGGGACAGGGTGGCTATGGCTACACCTTC
TRBV4-3	NA	TRBJ2-1	14	NA	CASSQEGAYNEQFF	TGCGCCAGCAGCCAAGAGGGGGCCTACAATGAGCAGTTCTTC
TRBV5-1	NA	TRBJ1-4	15	TRBD1	CASSPEDRTYEKLFF	TGCGCCAGCAGCCCGGAGGACAGGACCTATGAAAAACTGTTTTTT
TRBV5-1	NA	TRBJ2-6	16	NA	CASSFDGISGANVLTF	TGCGCCAGCAGCTTCGATGGTATCTCTGGGGCCAACGTCCTGACTTTC
TRBV20-1	NA	TRBJ1-5	17	NA	CSASGSTGDLGNQPQHF	TGCAGTGCTAGTGGGTCGACTGGGGACCTCGGCAATCAGCCCCAGCATTTT
TRBV7-2	NA	TRBJ1-1	13	NA	CASSLVRDSEAFF	TGTGCCAGCAGCTTAGTTCGGGACTCGGAAGCTTTCTTT
TRBV6-2/TRBV6-3	NA	TRBJ1-5	15	NA	CASSYNRGAHQPQHF	TGTGCCAGCAGTTACAACCGAGGGGCGCATCAGCCCCAGCATTTT
TRBV5-5	NA	TRBJ1-3	15	NA	CASSLDAGTGNTIYF	TGTGCCAGCAGCTTGGACGCAGGGACTGGAAACACCATATATTTT
TRBV18	once	TRBJ2-7	12	NA	CASSQRLGEQYF	TGTGCCAGCTCACAGAGGCTCGGCGAGCAGTACTTC
TRBV5-6	once	TRBJ2-3	13	NA	CEYLTQYTDTQYF	TGTGAATATCTGACGCAATACACAGATACGCAGTATTTT
TRBV5-1	NA	TRBJ1-5	16	NA	CASSLVPGATNQPQHF	TGCGCCAGCAGCTTGGTTCCAGGGGCCACAAATCAGCCCCAGCATTTT
TRBV7-2	NA	TRBJ2-3	16	TRBD2	CASSPSSGRSTDTQYF	TGTGCCAGCAGCCCCTCTAGCGGGAGGAGCACAGATACGCAGTATTTT
TRBV9	NA	TRBJ1-5	14	NA	CASSSGEGEQPQHF	TGTGCCAGCAGCTCAGGGGAAGGAGAACAGCCCCAGCATTTT
TRBV5-1	NA	TRBJ2-7	17	TRBD2	CASSLSTSGGSSYEQYF	TGCGCCAGCAGCTTATCAACTAGCGGGGGGTCCTCCTACGAGCAGTACTTC
TRBV12-3/TRBV12-4	NA	TRBJ1-2	13	TRBD1	CASRTTGGYGYTF	TGTGCCAGCAGGACCACAGGGGGGTATGGCTACACCTTC
TRBV19	NA	TRBJ2-5	14	NA	CASSIAAGSGTQYF	TGTGCCAGTAGTATAGCTGCGGGATCAGGGACCCAGTACTTC
TRBV7-9	NA	TRBJ1-1	15	TRBD1	CASSLIDRGPTEAFF	TGTGCCAGCAGCTTGATTGACAGGGGGCCCACTGAAGCTTTCTTT
TRBV18	NA	TRBJ1-1	14	NA	CASSPTEGSTEAFF	TGTGCCAGCTCACCTACCGAGGGATCCACTGAAGCTTTCTTT
TRBV6-5	NA	TRBJ2-7	13	NA	CASSYSGIYEQYF	TGTGCCAGCAGTTACTCCGGCATCTACGAGCAGTACTTC
TRBV19	NA	TRBJ1-1	15	NA	CASSIHRGRDTEAFF	TGTGCCAGTAGTATCCACAGAGGCAGGGACACTGAAGCTTTCTTT
TRBV10-3	NA	TRBJ2-1	14	NA	CAIGPRLANNEQFF	TGTGCCATCGGCCCAAGGCTAGCGAACAATGAGCAGTTCTTC
TRBV12-3/TRBV12-4	NA	TRBJ1-1	13	NA	CASSLGSTTEAFF	TGTGCCAGCAGCTTGGGTTCGACAACTGAAGCTTTCTTT
TRBV29-1	NA	TRBJ1-1	15	TRBD1	CSVAGGRQPLAGAFF	TGCAGCGTTGCAGGGGGGCGGCAGCCTTTAGCCGGAGCTTTCTTT
TRBV2	NA	TRBJ1-3	16	NA	CASSEWGDSSGNTIYF	TGTGCCAGCAGTGAATGGGGAGACAGCTCTGGAAACACCATATATTTT
TRBV4-3	NA	TRBJ2-1	16	TRBD1	CASSRNPGQGADEQFF	TGCGCCAGCAGCCGCAATCCGGGACAGGGGGCGGATGAGCAGTTCTTC
TRBV27	once	TRBJ1-6	14	NA	CASSWSSYNSPLHF	TGTGCCAGCAGTTGGAGCTCCTATAATTCACCCCTCCACTTT
TRBV7-2	NA	TRBJ2-3	16	NA	CASSLAVGGLTDTQYF	TGTGCCAGCAGCTTAGCGGTCGGGGGTCTCACAGATACGCAGTATTTT
TRBV4-2	NA	TRBJ2-7	14	NA	CASSQAGQPYEQYF	TGTGCCAGCAGCCAAGCTGGACAGCCCTACGAGCAGTACTTC
TRBV12-3/TRBV12-4	NA	TRBJ2-1	12	NA	CASSEQYNGQFF	TGTGCCAGCAGTGAACAGTACAATGGGCAGTTCTTC
TRBV6-1	NA	TRBJ1-1	14	NA	CASSEGGGAAEAFF	TGTGCCAGCAGTGAAGGGGGGGGCGCCGCTGAAGCTTTCTTT
TRBV3-1/TRBV3-2	NA	TRBJ1-5	19	TRBD1	CASSQDRTGGIEGNQPQHF	TGTGCCAGCAGCCAAGATCGAACAGGGGGCATCGAAGGCAATCAGCCCCAGCATTTT
TRBV7-7	NA	TRBJ1-2	13	NA	CASSFRGLYGYTF	TGTGCTAGCAGCTTCAGGGGACTCTATGGCTACACCTTC
TRBV19	NA	TRBJ1-1	14	NA	CASSMVGADTEAFF	TGTGCCAGTAGTATGGTGGGGGCGGACACTGAAGCTTTCTTT
TRBV9	NA	TRBJ1-2	15	TRBD1	CASSPMGRGHYGYTF	TGTGCCAGCAGCCCGATGGGGAGGGGGCACTATGGCTACACCTTC
TRBV5-4	NA	TRBJ2-7	17	NA	CASSRTFDSRSSYEQYF	TGTGCCAGCAGCAGGACCTTCGACAGCCGGAGCTCCTACGAGCAGTACTTC
TRBV28	NA	TRBJ1-6	13	NA	CASRVAYNSPLHF	TGTGCCAGCAGAGTGGCTTATAATTCACCCCTCCACTTT
TRBV5-1	NA	TRBJ1-6	15	NA	CASSLVWQENSPLHF	TGCGCCAGCAGCTTGGTATGGCAGGAAAATTCACCCCTCCACTTT
TRBV4-3	NA	TRBJ1-2	14	NA	CASSQDSGSYGYTF	TGCGCCAGCAGCCAAGACAGTGGAAGTTATGGCTACACCTTC
TRBV14	NA	TRBJ1-5	14	NA	CASRHHGCNQPQHF	TGTGCCAGTAGGCACCACGGTTGCAATCAGCCCCAGCATTTT
TRBV27	NA	TRBJ2-2	15	TRBD1	CASSGGRMNTGELFF	TGTGCCAGTTCAGGGGGCAGGATGAACACCGGGGAGCTGTTTTTT
TRBV5-4	once	TRBJ2-7	15	NA	CASSPTAGGSYEQYF	TGTGCCAGCAGCCCCACGGCCGGGGGTTCCTACGAGCAGTACTTC
TRBV10-1	NA	TRBJ2-2	17	TRBD2	CASSEYPGGPNTGELFF	TGCGCCAGCAGTGAGTACCCGGGAGGCCCGAACACCGGGGAGCTGTTTTTT